One sample yielded the 20 T cell receptor beta chains listed below, sequenced in a study of T cells of healthy individuals. TCRdb re-called the 5' RACE reads with MiXCR, one entry per CDR3 protein. The table shows 55,000 to 65,000 distinct CDR3 sequences, with about 16% occurring only once. These receptors were collected from a human donor in good health.

The chain recombines TRBV10-3 with TRBJ1-6; 9 bases map to TRBD1. V shed 8 bases, J shed 5 bases, and the junction held 10 bases outside the gene matches. Germline V gene sequence: CDR1 ENHRY, CDR2 SYGVKD. This CDR3 has 16 amino acids. This CDR3 reads CAIGPVGQGHNSPLHF. In nucleotides, the CDR3 is TGTGCCATCGGCCCGGTGGGACAGGGACATAATTCACCCCTCCACTTT.

In its sample, this clonotype was seen many times. This CDR3 reads CASSLGQGARGETQYF. The CDR3 region has the DNA TGTGCCAGCAGCTTAGGACAGGGGGCGCGAGGAGAGACCCAGTACTTC. The chain carries TRBV7-9 and TRBJ2-5, with 10 bases matching TRBD1. CDR3 length: 16 residues. With 1 base clipped from V and 4 bases from J, the junction kept 6 bases outside the gene matches. The germline gives CDR1 SEHNR, CDR2 FQNEAQ (reference sequence).

This clonotype has ten or more counts. The chain recombines TRBV18 with TRBJ2-7, with D tentatively TRBD1 or TRBD2 (6 bases each). The ends were cut back, 6 bases at V and 7 bases at J, with 25 bases in the middle. This CDR3 has 16 residues. The germline gives CDR1 KGHSH, CDR2 LQKENI. CDR3 DNA: TGTGCCAGCTCCCACAATCGGGGGCCACCGCCGGGAGAGCAGTACTTC. It specifies CASSHNRGPPPGEQYF.

The sample holds a few counts of this clonotype. This sequence joins TRBV20-1 and TRBJ2-6; D is undetermined. V was pared by 0 bases and J by 0 bases, with 9 bases between. The CDR3 runs 16 residues. CDR1 and CDR2 (germline): DFQATT, SNEGSKA (reference sequence). As DNA, the CDR3 is TGCAGTGCTAGAGAGGTCGGAAGCTCTGGGGCCAACGTCCTGACTTTC. Protein product: CSAREVGSSGANVLTF.

The chain carries TRBV7-3 and TRBJ2-5, with 13 bases that match TRBD2. V gave up 5 bases and J gave up 3 bases; unmatched junction bases: 3. The CDR3 runs to 15 residues. The germline V gene encodes CDR1 SGHTA and CDR2 FQGTGA. The CDR3 DNA reads as TGTGCCAGCAGCACGGGACTAGCGGGGAAAGAGACCCAGTACTTC. Translation gives CASSTGLAGKETQYF.

This clonotype turned up a few times. The V gene is TRBV7-3, the J gene TRBJ2-3; TRBD2 matches at 7 bases. V lost 1 base, J lost 6 bases, and 7 bases stayed unmatched. The CDR3 has 15 residues. Germline V lookup: CDR1 SGHTA, CDR2 FQGTGA. The CDR3 here is CASSLKATSLDTQYF. In DNA form, the CDR3 reads TGTGCCAGCAGCTTAAAGGCGACTAGCTTGGATACGCAGTATTTT.

This clonotype was observed at least ten times. J is TRBJ2-6 and V is TRBV20-1; D gene ambiguous. Deletions cut 6 bases from V and 4 bases from J, with 4 bases between. The length of the CDR3 is 11 residues. Germline values: CDR1 DFQATT, CDR2 SNEGSKA (reference sequence). CDR3 amino acids: CSADGANVLTF. As DNA, the CDR3 is TGCAGTGCAGACGGGGCCAACGTCCTGACTTTC.

This clonotype was counted many times. The rearrangement links TRBV4-1 to TRBJ2-7; D is unclear. This CDR3 spans 16 amino acids. Germline loops: CDR1 MGHRA, CDR2 YSYEKL. The V end was cut by 0 bases, the J end by 4 bases, with 16 bases between. The CDR3: CASSQDSLGWQYEQYF. The CDR3, as DNA: TGCGCCAGCAGCCAAGATTCCCTTGGGTGGCAATACGAGCAGTACTTC.

There are a few counts of this clonotype. The genes are TRBV2 and TRBJ2-1; no clear D gene. V shed 3 bases and J shed 3 bases, with 12 bases lying between them. CDR1 and CDR2 (germline): SNHLY, FYNNEI. The CDR3 covers 15 residues. The CDR3 DNA follows: TGTGCCAGCAGTGAGAACTCACCCTTCTACAATGAGCAGTTCTTC. Encoded protein: CASSENSPFYNEQFF.

This clonotype was found many times. The chain recombines TRBV25-1 with TRBJ1-5, with 9 bases matching TRBD1. The junction had 15 bases not matched to a gene; V was cut back by 3 bases and J by 3 bases. The CDR3 has 19 amino acids. Germline CDR1 and CDR2: MGHDK and SYGVNS. CDR3 in amino acids: CASSDNGRDREVNNQPQHF. The CDR3 DNA is TGTGCCAGCAGTGACAACGGCCGGGACAGGGAGGTTAACAATCAGCCCCAGCATTTT.

The CDR3: CASSAKVEVYGYTF. In DNA, the CDR3 is TGTGCCAGCAGTGCAAAGGTGGAGGTCTATGGCTACACCTTC. This rearrangement joins TRBV6-1 to TRBJ1-2, with D hard to call. CDR1 and CDR2 (germline): MNHNS, SASEGT. The CDR3 contains 14 residues. V lost 4 bases, J lost 4 bases, and 13 bases lay in between.

In this sample, this clonotype turned up a few times. The rearrangement joins TRBV6-5 to TRBJ2-1; the match to TRBD2 covers 14 bases. The germline V gene has CDR1 MNHEY and CDR2 SVGAGI. Losses at the gene ends were 7 bases for V and 4 bases for J; bases not matched to a gene: 9. The CDR3 length is 17 residues. The CDR3 protein is CASTGRLAGGLYNEQFF. The CDR3 coding sequence is TGTGCCAGCACCGGACGACTAGCGGGGGGGCTTTACAATGAGCAGTTCTTC.

V usage is TRBV6-1 and J usage is TRBJ2-7; 8 nucleotides line up with TRBD2. Germline assignment: CDR1 MNHNS and CDR2 SASEGT. The J segment lost 9 bases and the V segment lost 7 bases, leaving 14 bases of the junction unmatched. The CDR3 totals 14 residues. As DNA, the CDR3 is TGTGCCAGCACCACTGATCGGGAGGGCCGCGCGCAGTACTTC. Translating it yields CASTTDREGRAQYF.

This clonotype was seen ten or more times. J is TRBJ2-7 and V is TRBV5-1; a possible D gene is TRBD1 (8 bases). The CDR3 is 15 amino acids. The germline V gene encodes CDR1 SGHRS and CDR2 YFSETQ. The germline V and J ends were trimmed by 1 base and 6 bases, with 17 bases remaining between them. CDR3 DNA sequence: TGCGCCAGCAGCTTGACGGGAGGACAGGGAGGCGAGCAGTACTTC. Translating it yields CASSLTGGQGGEQYF.

This chain joins TRBV25-1 and TRBJ1-1; D remains ambiguous. Per the germline V gene, CDR1 is MGHDK and CDR2 is SYGVNS. The CDR3 sequence is 14 residues long. V lost 2 bases, J lost 4 bases, and 11 bases lay in between. The CDR3 coding sequence is TGTGCCAGCAGTGAAGGCCAGCTATTCACTGAAGCTTTCTTT. This encodes CASSEGQLFTEAFF.

This sequence joins TRBV28 and TRBJ2-3; 8 bases line up with TRBD2. With 7 bases clipped from V and 6 bases from J, the junction kept 12 bases outside the gene matches. The CDR3 has 15 amino acids. Germline loops: CDR1 MDHEN, CDR2 SYDVKM. CDR3 DNA: TGTGCCAGCACTCCCGGGGGGGCACAATCGGATACGCAGTATTTT. It specifies CASTPGGAQSDTQYF.

There are many counts of this clonotype. V gene TRBV20-1 combines with J gene TRBJ1-3; no reliable D call. The V and J ends lost 5 bases and 6 bases respectively, with 8 bases between them. The germline gives CDR1 DFQATT, CDR2 SNEGSKA (reference sequence). The CDR3 loop spans 11 amino acids. CDR3 amino acids: CSARTANTIYF. CDR3 in DNA: TGCAGTGCTCGGACTGCAAACACCATATATTTT.

Only a few counts were recorded for this clonotype. The chain combines TRBV7-6 with TRBJ1-4, with TRBD1 matching over 7 bases. After removal of 4 bases from V and 8 bases from J, the junction contained 1 base not matched to a gene. CDR1 is SGHVS and CDR2 is FNYEAQ in the germline V gene. The CDR3 is 12 residues long. The CDR3 loop is CASSSGGEKLFF. The CDR3 nucleotides read TGTGCCAGCAGCTCAGGGGGGGAAAAACTGTTTTTT.

This clonotype was seen ten or more times. V and J are TRBV10-3 and TRBJ2-1, with TRBD2 matching over 9 bases. Germline V gene data show CDR1 as ENHRY and CDR2 as SYGVKD. The CDR3 extends over 13 amino acids. Germline trimming cut 10 bases from V and 5 bases from J; bases unmatched to any gene: 6. The CDR3 here is CASLAGANNEQFF. The CDR3 DNA follows: TGTGCCAGCTTAGCGGGAGCTAACAATGAGCAGTTCTTC.

This clonotype was picked up many times. The chain recombines TRBV5-8 with TRBJ1-4; a possible D gene is TRBD1 (6 bases). Germline CDR1 is SGHTS and CDR2 is YDEGEE. The CDR3 has 13 residues. V lost 5 bases and J 7 bases, leaving 12 bases between the germline ends. The CDR3 nucleotides read TGTGCCAGCAGTTATACAGGGCCTGAAAAACTGTTTTTT. This encodes CASSYTGPEKLFF.